The clone carrying this T cell receptor (beta chain) was observed many times. With the library built for alpha chains, this beta chain is off target and its frequency is not meaningful. These data originate in a study of spatial heterogeneity in lung cancer. The germline V gene has CDR1 DFQATT and CDR2 SNEGSKA (reference sequence). This CDR3 is 15 amino acids long. Deletions cut 4 bases from V and 9 bases from J, with 25 bases between. MiXCR, run by TCRdb on the 5' RACE reads, gives a single entry per CDR3 protein. The table has about 10,000 distinct CDR3 sequences, nearly 4% seen once. The time point here: blood taken at disease recurrence. Unsorted samples of tumor, nontumor lung or frozen PBMC had their whole RNA sequenced.

The sequences come from PBMCs, collected at recurrence. The sequence was collected from a female donor with early-stage non-small cell lung cancer. The gene calls are TRBV20-1 and TRBJ2-7, with D maybe TRBD1 (7 bases). This CDR3 reads CSAIVGGQWDSGQYF. CDR3 nucleotide sequence: TGCAGTGCTATCGTAGGGGGACAGTGGGACTCCGGGCAGTACTTC.